The next 8 T cell receptor beta chains were all read from a single sample in a study of regulatory T cells in long-lasting Graves disease. The TCR beta library used iRepertoire HTBI primers with Arm-PCR amplification of CDR3. Each CDR3 protein gets one entry after TCRdb re-called the multiplex PCR reads with MiXCR. The sample includes roughly 610,000 distinct CDR3 sequences, approximately 16% seen only once; the top ten take 9.5% to 15%. The time point: newly diagnosed GD, antithyroid drugs for less than 3 months. PBMC-extracted RNA yielded the TCR library. This sample was shared with a second study, whose subject was T cells in Graves' hyperthyroidism and ophthalmopathy.

The sample in question was peripheral blood mononuclear cells (PBMCs), obtained at new diagnosis, from a patient treated with antithyroid drugs. These receptor sequences come from a man aged 18 to 30 with Graves disease.

This clonotype was counted many times. This rearrangement joins TRBV27 to TRBJ1-5; 9 bases agree with TRBD1. Germline CDR1 and CDR2: MNHEY and SMNVEV (reference sequence). There are 16 residues in the CDR3. The junction had 9 bases not matched to a gene; V was cut back by 6 bases and J by 3 bases. The CDR3 region has the DNA TGTGCCAGCAGCTCAAGAGGGACAGGGACCAATCAGCCCCAGCATTTT. Amino acid sequence: CASSSRGTGTNQPQHF.

This clonotype was found many times. The chain links TRBV30 to TRBJ1-4; no reliable D call. V was shortened by 3 bases and J by 6 bases, with 8 bases between the two germline ends. The CDR3 length is 12 residues. Germline assignment: CDR1 GTSNPN and CDR2 SVGIG (reference sequence). The CDR3 DNA sequence: TGTGCCTGGAGCCCGCAACATGAAAAACTGTTTTTT. Its protein is CAWSPQHEKLFF.

This clonotype has only a few counts. The J gene is TRBJ2-1, the V gene TRBV5-5, with 7 nucleotides matching TRBD1. Germline V lookup: CDR1 SGHKS, CDR2 YYEKEE (reference sequence). Trimming cost V 3 bases and J 4 bases; bases outside gene matches: 10. The CDR3 contains 16 residues. The CDR3 nucleotides read TGTGCCAGCAGCTCCCGGACAGGAGCGGATTACAATGAGCAGTTCTTC. Translated: CASSSRTGADYNEQFF.

For this clonotype: A much larger clone differs by one base, so this may be a read error. J is TRBJ2-7 and V is TRBV3-1; D might be TRBD1 (5 bases). Looked up from germline, CDR1 is LGHDT and CDR2 is YNNKEL (reference sequence). V shed 0 bases and J shed 2 bases, with 14 bases lying between them. The CDR3 extends over 16 amino acids. CDR3 nucleotides: TGTGCCAGCAGCCAAGAAGTGGTGGGGCCACCCTACGAGCAGTACTTC. Protein product: CASSQEVVGPPYEQYF.

The chain has TRBV9 and TRBJ1-2; TRBD1 matches at 7 bases. Germline lookup yields CDR1 SGDLS and CDR2 YYNGEE. The CDR3 sequence is 13 residues long. Trimming at V came to 1 base and at J to 8 bases, leaving 5 bases not matched to a gene. The CDR3 spells CASSVNTGEGYTF. Written as DNA, the CDR3 is TGTGCCAGCAGCGTAAACACAGGGGAAGGCTACACCTTC.

This clonotype appeared a few times. The V call is TRBV12-3 or TRBV12-4, the J call TRBJ1-5; no reliable D call. Trimming removed 3 bases from V and 3 bases from J, with 9 bases in between. The CDR3 length is 14 residues. Here the CDR3 reads CASSFAGYNQPQHF. The CDR3 DNA follows: TGTGCCAGCAGTTTTGCGGGGTACAATCAGCCCCAGCATTTT.

This chain joins TRBV5-1 and TRBJ2-7, with D unclear. Trimming cost V 1 base and J 3 bases, with 14 bases left between them. The CDR3 is 15 residues long. The V gene's germline CDR1 is SGHRS and CDR2 YFSETQ. The CDR3 here is CASSLSRGRSYEQYF. DNA of the CDR3: TGCGCCAGCAGCTTGTCCCGAGGACGGAGCTACGAGCAGTACTTC.

This clonotype appeared a few times. The chain carries TRBV7-2 and TRBJ2-1, with D maybe TRBD1 (5 bases). Germline V gene data show CDR1 as SGHTA and CDR2 as FQGNSA. V gave up 5 bases and J gave up 4 bases, with 18 bases separating them. The CDR3 consists of 16 residues. CDR3 nucleotides: TGTGCCAGCAGCCTCCAGGGTGGCTACCCTTACAATGAGCAGTTCTTC. It encodes CASSLQGGYPYNEQFF. Full variable domain (rest looked up from reference TRBV7-2 and TRBJ2-1): GAGVSQSPSNKVTEKGKDVELRCDPISGHTALYWYRQSLGQGLEFLIYFQGNSAPDKSGLPSDRFSAERTGGSVSTLTIQRTQQEDSAVYLCASSLQGGYPYNEQFFGPGTRLTVL.